These 10 T cell receptor beta chains were all obtained from the same sample, sequenced in a study of pediatric ulcerative colitis (dated by TCRdb to between 2018 and 2021). Libraries were constructed by the immunoSEQ multiplex PCR assay. In TCRdb, the immuneACCESS table is reduced to in-frame sequences with V and J assigned. These tables do not hold every clone; where another copy was compared, an unresolved V gene accounts for under half, and the others remain unexplained. Across this sample there are roughly 38,000 clones, with roughly 85% seen only once. Jointly, the top ten make up 20% to 25% of the sample. The specimen sequenced was blood. All receptors derive from a girl under 18 with moderate ulcerative colitis.

The chain has TRBV27 and TRBJ2-3, with a tentative D call TRBD2 (5 bases). Germline CDR1 MNHEY, CDR2 SMNVEV (reference sequence). V was clipped by 3 bases and J by 7 bases, with 11 bases between them. CDR3 size: 13 residues. CDR3 DNA sequence: TGTGCCAGCAGTTTTGGGGAGATAAATACGCAGTATTTT. It codes for CASSFGEINTQYF.

This chain joins TRBV6-5 and TRBJ2-7; perhaps D is TRBD1 or TRBD2 (5 bases each). Germline V gene sequence: CDR1 MNHEY, CDR2 SVGAGI. V lost 8 bases, J lost 2 bases, and 19 bases lay in between. The CDR3 totals 15 residues. The DNA of the CDR3 is TGTGCCAGCCACTCCCTTAGGGACCGCACCTACGAGCAGTACTTC. It encodes CASHSLRDRTYEQYF.

This chain links TRBV2 with TRBJ2-3; D is possibly TRBD1 or TRBD2 (5 bases each). Trimming left V 7 bases short and J 8 bases short, with 22 bases between. Germline loops: CDR1 SNHLY, CDR2 FYNNEI. The CDR3 is 15 residues long. The DNA for the CDR3 is TGTGCCAGCAAGCGTGAGACCGTTCGGGGCGGTACGCAGTATTTT. Amino acid sequence: CASKRETVRGGTQYF.

Here the CDR3 DNA reads TGTGCCTGGAGCAGGGGTAATGAAAAACTGTTTTTT. It codes for CAWSRGNEKLFF. This chain connects TRBV30 to TRBJ1-4, with D maybe TRBD1 (6 bases). The germline V and J ends were trimmed by 3 bases and 4 bases, with 6 bases remaining between them. The CDR3 contains 12 residues. Germline V gene sequence: CDR1 GTSNPN, CDR2 SVGIG (reference sequence).

This clone appeared a few times. The chain joins TRBV9 to TRBJ1-6; D gene ambiguous. Germline V lookup: CDR1 SGDLS, CDR2 YYNGEE. This CDR3 contains 16 residues. Trimming removed 0 bases at V and 6 bases at J, with 13 bases between. This chain's CDR3 is CASSVGPESLNSPLHF. CDR3 DNA sequence: TGTGCCAGCAGCGTAGGGCCGGAGTCCCTTAATTCACCCCTCCACTTT.

The chain couples TRBV2 to TRBJ2-7; either TRBD1 or TRBD2 may fit D (5 bases each). Germline V lookup: CDR1 SNHLY, CDR2 FYNNEI. The CDR3 has 14 amino acids. V was pared by 4 bases and J by 2 bases, with 12 bases between. In DNA form, the CDR3 reads TGTGCCAGCAGTGCCGGGACGGAGACCTACGAGCAGTACTTC. This encodes CASSAGTETYEQYF.

As for this clone: Within the sample, other DNA sequences also encode this same CDR3. The chain uses TRBV9 and TRBJ2-1, with 9 bases identical to TRBD2. The CDR3 has 15 amino acids. Germline CDR1 and CDR2: SGDLS and YYNGEE. V dropped 2 bases and J dropped 1; count of bases not matched to a gene: 1. In nucleotides, the CDR3 is TGTGCCAGCAGCGTGACTAGCGGTTCCTACAATGAGCAGTTCTTC. This translates into CASSVTSGSYNEQFF.

This clone occurred once. The chain carries TRBV27 and TRBJ2-1; D might be TRBD2 (6 bases). V was pared by 4 bases and J by 6 bases, with 10 bases between. CDR3 length: 13 amino acids. Germline CDR1 and CDR2: MNHEY and SMNVEV (reference sequence). The DNA for the CDR3 is TGTGCCAGCAGTTACGGACTACCCAATGAGCAGTTCTTC. Residues: CASSYGLPNEQFF.

J is TRBJ2-1 and V is TRBV4-1, with D perhaps given as TRBD1 or TRBD2 (5 bases each). CDR3 size: 21 residues. Germline lookup yields CDR1 MGHRA and CDR2 YSYEKL. V dropped 4 bases and J dropped 0 bases, with 28 bases sitting between them. This CDR3 is CASSRLGLRGIPPSSYNEQFF. Written as DNA, the CDR3 is TGCGCCAGCAGCCGACTGGGGCTGAGGGGTATACCGCCCAGCTCCTACAATGAGCAGTTCTTC.

The CDR3 spells CASSIDFWRESSYEQYF. CDR3 DNA sequence: TGTGCCAGCAGCATCGATTTTTGGCGGGAGAGCTCCTACGAGCAGTACTTC. The chain employs TRBV11-2 and TRBJ2-7, with 7 nucleotides matching TRBD2. The CDR3 totals 17 residues. V dropped 5 bases and J dropped 0; count of bases not matched to a gene: 13. Germline assignment: CDR1 SGHAT and CDR2 FQNNGV.